One and the same sample provided the 29 T cell receptor beta chains below, sequenced in a study of identical twins. Each CDR3 protein is one row after TCRdb ran MiXCR on the 5' RACE reads. Of 600,000 to 800,000 distinct CDR3 sequences in the sample, 21% were seen once. This sample also belongs to another study, concerning T cells expressing NK-cell markers.

Sequencing input: PBMCs. These receptors all stem from a woman between 18 and 29 years old in good health.

This clonotype has only a few counts. V usage is TRBV29-1 and J usage is TRBJ2-7; maybe TRBD1 (6 bases). Germline V gives CDR1 SQVTM, CDR2 ANQGSEA. The CDR3 is made up of 12 amino acids. Trimming removed 7 bases at V and 6 bases at J, with 16 bases between. The CDR3 DNA reads TGCAGCGCGGGCGGACAGACCTCCGAGCAGTACTTC. This gives the protein CSAGGQTSEQYF.

This chain uses TRBV4-3 with TRBJ2-2; 7 nucleotides match TRBD1. CDR3 length: 17 residues. With V trimmed by 4 bases and J by 7 bases, 15 bases remained unmatched. Germline V gene lookup returns CDR1 LGHNA and CDR2 YSLEER. The CDR3 is CASSRRRDSLGIGELFF. CDR3 sequence (DNA): TGCGCCAGCAGCCGCCGAAGGGACAGCTTGGGAATCGGGGAGCTGTTTTTT.

V and J are TRBV20-1 and TRBJ2-7; D is uncertain. Germline values: CDR1 DFQATT, CDR2 SNEGSKA (reference sequence). V lost 1 base, J lost 0 bases, and 19 bases lay in between. The CDR3 is made up of 17 amino acids. CDR3 sequence reads: CSARVPILAVSSYEQYF. As DNA, the CDR3 is TGCAGTGCTAGAGTACCAATCTTAGCCGTTAGCTCCTACGAGCAGTACTTC.

The sample holds many counts of this clonotype. The chain has TRBV18 and TRBJ2-7, with unresolved D. The CDR3 runs to 15 residues. Germline values: CDR1 KGHSH, CDR2 LQKENI. The V end was cut by 3 bases, the J end by 3 bases, with 15 bases between. The CDR3 coding sequence is TGTGCCAGCTCACCCACCTCTACACCAAACTACGAGCAGTACTTC. Translated: CASSPTSTPNYEQYF. The complete variable domain, with remaining parts taken from reference TRBV18 and TRBJ2-7, reads NAGVMQNPRHLVRRRGQEARLRCSPMKGHSHVYWYRQLPEEGLKFMVYLQKENIIDESGMPKERFSAEFPKEGPSILRIQQVVRGDSAAYFCASSPTSTPNYEQYFGPGTRLTVT.

This clonotype was seen only a few times. The chain has TRBV12-3 or TRBV12-4 and TRBJ2-7, with 7 bases lining up with TRBD1. J lost 2 bases, V lost 3 bases, and 13 bases had no gene match. This CDR3 is built from 17 residues. As DNA, the CDR3 is TGTGCCAGCAGTTTGAGGTCGACAGGGATGGGCACCTACGAGCAGTACTTC. Its protein is CASSLRSTGMGTYEQYF.

Ten or more counts support this clonotype. The chain combines TRBV9 with TRBJ2-5; unclear D gene. The ends were cut back, 4 bases at V and 3 bases at J, with 7 bases in the middle. The CDR3 length is 12 residues. Germline CDR1 is SGDLS and CDR2 is YYNGEE. The CDR3 DNA reads as TGTGCCAGCAGCCCCGGCGAAGAGACCCAGTACTTC. Translation: CASSPGEETQYF.

This clonotype has a count of ten or more. This sequence joins TRBV7-8 and TRBJ2-1, with D perhaps matching TRBD2 (7 bases). The length of the CDR3 is 13 residues. CDR1 is SGHVS and CDR2 is FQNEAQ in the germline V gene. The ends were cut back, 5 bases at V and 8 bases at J, with 13 bases in the middle. In nucleotides, the CDR3 is TGTGCCAGCAGCAGCACCGGGGGGCATGAGCAGTTCTTC. Translated, it gives CASSSTGGHEQFF. The full variable domain, rest sourced from reference TRBV7-8 and TRBJ2-1, is GAGVSQSPRYKVAKRGQDVALRCDPISGHVSLFWYQQALGQGPEFLTYFQNEAQLDKSGLPSDRFFAERPEGSVSTLKIQRTQQEDSAVYLCASSSTGGHEQFFGPGTRLTVL.

This clonotype showed up many times. CDR3 DNA: TGTGCCGGCCACACAGGGGAAGGGGGGCAGCCCCAGCATTTT. Translation gives CAGHTGEGGQPQHF. The chain employs TRBV6-1 and TRBJ1-5; 7 positions match TRBD1. The germline CDR1 and CDR2 sequences are MNHNS and SASEGT. This CDR3 is built from 14 residues. Trimming took 11 bases from V and 7 from J; bases not matched to a gene: 14.

A few counts support this clonotype. The chain recombines TRBV7-2 with TRBJ2-3; tentatively, D is TRBD2 (6 bases). Germline V CDR1 and CDR2: SGHTA, FQGNSA. V was clipped by 5 bases and J by 1 base, with 19 bases between them. The CDR3 totals 17 residues. This CDR3 reads CASSQIGRAGGTDTQYF. Here the CDR3 DNA reads TGTGCCAGCAGCCAAATCGGGAGAGCCGGCGGCACAGATACGCAGTATTTT.

The rearrangement uses TRBV12-3 or TRBV12-4 and TRBJ2-1; 9 bases are shared with TRBD1. The length of the CDR3 is 15 residues. The V and J ends lost 1 base and 7 bases, in that order; junction bases with no gene match: 5. The DNA of the CDR3 is TGTGCCAGCAGTTTAGGAGACAGGGGGAGGAATGAGCAGTTCTTC. Its protein is CASSLGDRGRNEQFF.

This clonotype was seen many times. The genes are TRBV20-1 and TRBJ2-7, with D perhaps matching TRBD2 (5 bases). The CDR3 is 12 amino acids. The V end was cut by 3 bases, the J end by 3 bases, with 9 bases between. CDR1 is DFQATT, CDR2 SNEGSKA, per germline (reference sequence). The CDR3 sequence: CSARASGYEQYF. In DNA, the CDR3 is TGCAGTGCTAGGGCCAGCGGCTACGAGCAGTACTTC.

This clonotype was seen ten or more times. The J gene is TRBJ2-1, the V gene TRBV6-2 or TRBV6-3; TRBD2 matches at 7 bases. CDR1 and CDR2 from the germline V gene are MNHEY and SVGEGT. V was clipped by 6 bases and J by 5 bases; unmatched bases: 13. The length of the CDR3 is 16 residues. CDR3 nucleotide sequence: TGTGCCAGCAGCCAGATGAGGGGAGGGAGACACAATGAGCAGTTCTTC. Translated: CASSQMRGGRHNEQFF.

This clonotype was detected a few times. The CDR3 region has the DNA TGTGCCAGCAGCCAAGGGACAGGCTTTTTTTCCTACGAGCAGTACTTC. Its protein product is CASSQGTGFFSYEQYF. The V and J genes are TRBV3-1 and TRBJ2-7; 7 nucleotides match TRBD1. Germline CDR1 reads LGHDT; CDR2 reads YNNKEL (reference sequence). With V trimmed by 1 base and J by 1 base, 7 bases remained unmatched. This CDR3 spans 16 amino acids.

This clonotype was counted at least ten times. The genes are TRBV6-5 and TRBJ2-7; D remains unclear. Per germline, CDR1 MNHEY and CDR2 SVGAGI. V lost 5 bases, J lost 7 bases, and 12 bases lay in between. The CDR3 length is 12 residues. The DNA for the CDR3 is TGTGCCAGCAGTCCCCGGTCTGGAGAGCAGTACTTC. Amino acids: CASSPRSGEQYF.

The rearrangement joins TRBV20-1 to TRBJ2-7; 9 nucleotides agree with TRBD2. V lost 4 bases, J lost 4 bases, and 5 bases stayed unmatched. The CDR3 is made up of 13 amino acids. Germline V CDR1 and CDR2: DFQATT, SNEGSKA (reference sequence). CDR3 nucleotide sequence: TGCAGTGCTATGACTAGCGGAGCGTACGAGCAGTACTTC. Translation: CSAMTSGAYEQYF.

Ten or more counts support this clonotype. This sequence joins TRBV29-1 and TRBJ1-2; no clear D gene. CDR3 length: 12 amino acids. V shed 7 bases and J shed 0 bases, with 9 bases lying between them. Per the germline V gene, CDR1 is SQVTM and CDR2 is ANQGSEA. The CDR3 nucleotides read TGCAGCGCGAAGCAGGCTAACTATGGCTACACCTTC. Amino acid sequence: CSAKQANYGYTF.

V usage is TRBV14 and J usage is TRBJ2-1; TRBD2 might be the D (5 bases). Trimming took 4 bases from V and 12 from J, leaving 13 bases between them. The CDR3 loop spans 12 amino acids. Germline V gives CDR1 SGHDN, CDR2 FVKESK. CDR3 coding DNA: TGTGCCAGCAGCCGCTCGGGCGGAGGGCAGTTCTTC. Protein sequence: CASSRSGGGQFF.

The V gene is TRBV5-1, the J gene TRBJ2-4, with 7 nucleotides matching TRBD1. J lost 3 bases, V lost 4 bases, and 4 bases had no gene match. The CDR3 is 14 amino acids. From germline, CDR1 is SGHRS and CDR2 YFSETQ. This CDR3 reads CASSPWDSKNIQYF. DNA for the CDR3: TGCGCCAGCAGCCCCTGGGACAGCAAAAACATTCAGTACTTC.

J is TRBJ2-7 and V is TRBV9; no firm D call. The CDR3 is 13 residues long. V gave up 3 bases and J gave up 1 base, with 8 bases separating them. The germline gives CDR1 SGDLS, CDR2 YYNGEE. The CDR3 loop is CASSDGLSYEQYF. The CDR3 nucleotides read TGTGCCAGCAGCGACGGGTTATCCTACGAGCAGTACTTC.

This clonotype was found many times. J is TRBJ2-1 and V is TRBV12-3 or TRBV12-4; D is uncertain. Trimming took 2 bases from V and 7 from J, leaving 12 bases between them. The length of the CDR3 is 14 residues. In DNA, the CDR3 is TGTGCCAGCAGTTTAAGGGTCCGAGGTAATGAGCAGTTCTTC. It translates to CASSLRVRGNEQFF.

This clonotype showed up many times. This chain links TRBV10-3 with TRBJ1-2; D possibly corresponds to TRBD1 (6 bases). Germline CDR1 ENHRY, CDR2 SYGVKD. The CDR3 sequence is 11 residues long. V was clipped by 8 bases and J by 5 bases, with 9 bases between them. The CDR3 nucleotides read TGTGCCATCCGACAGGAGTATGGCTACACCTTC. Protein sequence: CAIRQEYGYTF.

This clonotype came up many times. The V and J genes are TRBV12-3 or TRBV12-4 and TRBJ2-1; D not resolved. V lost 4 bases and J lost 4, with 8 bases in between. CDR3 length: 13 residues. CDR3 DNA sequence: TGTGCCAGCAGTTCCGGGCCTTACAATGAGCAGTTCTTC. It codes for CASSSGPYNEQFF.

The chain links TRBV9 to TRBJ2-1; the match to TRBD2 covers 8 bases. Germline CDR1 SGDLS, CDR2 YYNGEE. The length of the CDR3 is 16 residues. The V segment lost 2 bases and the J segment 4 bases; nucleotides outside the gene matches: 8. As DNA, the CDR3 is TGTGCCAGCAGCGTCAATCCGGGACTAGGGTACAATGAGCAGTTCTTC. Amino acid sequence: CASSVNPGLGYNEQFF.

The chain carries TRBV5-1 and TRBJ1-2; D not certain. Trimming pared 5 bases from V and 4 bases from J, leaving 21 bases between. Per germline, CDR1 SGHRS and CDR2 YFSETQ. The CDR3 covers 16 residues. The CDR3 region has the DNA TGCGCCAGCAGTTTTTCCGCGTCCGTAGGCGGCTATGGCTACACCTTC. Translation gives CASSFSASVGGYGYTF.

This clonotype was seen ten or more times. The chain couples TRBV9 to TRBJ2-7; 9 nucleotides align to TRBD1. The V segment lost 0 bases and the J segment 3 bases; nucleotides outside the gene matches: 4. This CDR3 contains 15 residues. Germline lookup yields CDR1 SGDLS and CDR2 YYNGEE. CDR3 loop: CASSVGETGGYEQYF. CDR3 in DNA: TGTGCCAGCAGCGTAGGGGAGACAGGGGGCTACGAGCAGTACTTC.

The CDR3 coding sequence is TGTGCCAGCAGCAAGTCACGCGGAGCCGAGCAGTACTTC. It specifies CASSKSRGAEQYF. V and J are TRBV7-9 and TRBJ2-7; no clear D gene. Germline lookup yields CDR1 SEHNR and CDR2 FQNEAQ (reference sequence). The V and J ends lost 5 bases and 6 bases respectively, with 14 bases between them. CDR3 length: 13 amino acids.

In its sample, this clonotype was seen many times. This chain links TRBV7-6 with TRBJ2-3; a weak D match, TRBD2 (6 bases). The CDR3 consists of 15 residues. The V and J ends lost 5 bases and 3 bases respectively, with 15 bases between them. The germline CDR1 and CDR2 sequences are SGHVS and FNYEAQ. The CDR3, as DNA: TGTGCCAGCAGCGAGAGTCCACGGGAGACAGATACGCAGTATTTT. Amino acids: CASSESPRETDTQYF.

The J gene is TRBJ2-7, the V gene TRBV7-9; a weak D match, TRBD2 (7 bases). From germline, CDR1 is SEHNR and CDR2 FQNEAQ (reference sequence). The V end was cut by 1 base, the J end by 6 bases, with 16 bases between. This CDR3 region has 15 residues. DNA for the CDR3: TGTGCCAGCAGCTTAGACGGGAGAGGGGGGGCCGAGCAGTACTTC. This sequence encodes CASSLDGRGGAEQYF.

This clonotype showed up many times. The rearrangement uses TRBV5-1 and TRBJ2-7, with 13 bases matching TRBD2. V dropped 6 bases and J dropped 5; count of bases not matched to a gene: 14. The CDR3 runs 17 residues. The V gene's germline CDR1 is SGHRS and CDR2 YFSETQ. The CDR3: CASTQGHQLAGGDEQYF. For the CDR3, the DNA is TGCGCCAGCACCCAGGGACACCAACTAGCGGGAGGGGACGAGCAGTACTTC.